One and the same sample provided the 12 T cell receptor beta chains below, sequenced in a study of OX40 agonist ivuxolimab in advanced cancers. The data were produced by immunoSEQ multiplex PCR, yet TCRdb's version contains in-frame clones alone and is incomplete. The sample holds 35,000 to 50,000 clones, roughly four fifths seen once. The sequenced sample was CD4+ or CD8+ T cells sorted from blood, obtained in a trial of the OX40 agonist ivuxolimab. These receptor sequences come from an adult with an advanced solid tumor such as melanoma, head and neck, liver or kidney cancer.

J is TRBJ1-1 and V is TRBV7-3, with 8 bases matching TRBD1. The germline gives CDR1 SGHTA, CDR2 FQGTGA. V gave up 5 bases and J gave up 1 base; unmatched junction bases: 6. This CDR3 contains 15 residues. CDR3 nucleotides: TGTGCCAGCAGCACAACCGGGACAGGGAACACTGAAGCTTTCTTT. This codes for CASSTTGTGNTEAFF.

The gene calls are TRBV2 and TRBJ1-3; 10 bases are a match to TRBD1. Germline V gene lookup returns CDR1 SNHLY and CDR2 FYNNEI. This CDR3 contains 16 residues. V lost 5 bases and J lost 2; bases outside the gene matches: 6. CDR3 sequence (DNA): TGTGCCAGCAGTTCGTGGGACAGGGGCGCTGGAAACACCATATATTTT. Amino acid sequence: CASSSWDRGAGNTIYF.

This chain links TRBV30 with TRBJ2-5; 7 nucleotides align to TRBD1. CDR1 is GTSNPN, CDR2 SVGIG, per germline (reference sequence). The CDR3 spans 12 residues. Trimming cost V 3 bases and J 4 bases; bases outside gene matches: 2. DNA of the CDR3: TGTGCCTGGAGAGCAGGGGGAGAGACCCAGTACTTC. It encodes CAWRAGGETQYF.

This clone was counted a single time. The CDR3 DNA reads TGTGCCACATCTAATTTGAGGGACAGGGGATTGCATTTT. It encodes CATSNLRDRGLHF. J is TRBJ1-5 and V is TRBV2; 10 nucleotides agree with TRBD1. Per germline, CDR1 SNHLY and CDR2 FYNNEI. V was pared by 10 bases and J by 15 bases, with 15 bases of the junction left unmatched. The CDR3 spans 13 residues.

V and J are TRBV18 and TRBJ2-7; 9 bases are a match to TRBD1. V lost 3 bases, J lost 5 bases, and 8 bases stayed unmatched. The CDR3 loop spans 15 amino acids. The germline V gene has CDR1 KGHSH and CDR2 LQKENI. Here the CDR3 reads CASSPGTGSVDEQYF. The CDR3 DNA is TGTGCCAGCTCACCGGGGACAGGGTCGGTTGACGAGCAGTACTTC.

This clone was detected only a few times. This chain links TRBV29-1 with TRBJ2-5; D not resolved. Trimming removed 1 base at V and 4 bases at J, with 7 bases between. This CDR3 has 12 residues. Germline V gives CDR1 SQVTM, CDR2 ANQGSEA. The CDR3 loop is CSVEGSVETQYF. CDR3 DNA: TGCAGCGTTGAAGGCAGTGTAGAGACCCAGTACTTC.

V and J are TRBV5-1 and TRBJ2-1, with 12 bases aligning to TRBD2. The V segment lost 6 bases and the J segment 6 bases; nucleotides outside the gene matches: 4. Germline-derived CDR1 and CDR2 are SGHRS and YFSETQ. The CDR3 is 14 amino acids. CDR3 DNA sequence: TGCGCCAGCACGACTAGCGGGAGTGGCAATGAGCAGTTCTTC. This encodes CASTTSGSGNEQFF.

The gene calls are TRBV5-1 and TRBJ2-5, with 9 bases aligning to TRBD2. The CDR3 extends over 15 amino acids. Germline-derived CDR1 and CDR2 are SGHRS and YFSETQ. V dropped 4 bases and J dropped 0; count of bases not matched to a gene: 4. The CDR3 DNA reads TGCGCCAGCAGCGGGACTAGCACGTACCAAGAGACCCAGTACTTC. Translating it yields CASSGTSTYQETQYF.

The chain links TRBV5-1 to TRBJ2-3; 8 bases are a match to TRBD2. With 4 bases clipped from V and 4 bases from J, the junction kept 14 bases outside the gene matches. Germline values: CDR1 SGHRS, CDR2 YFSETQ. CDR3 size: 17 residues. The CDR3 region has the DNA TGCGCCAGCAGCGTGGTACTAGCGGTGGGGGGCGCAGATACGCAGTATTTT. Protein product: CASSVVLAVGGADTQYF.

The chain employs TRBV4-3 and TRBJ1-1; no definite D call. The length of the CDR3 is 11 residues. Looked up from germline, CDR1 is LGHNA and CDR2 is YSLEER. V gave up 1 base and J gave up 12 bases, with 9 bases separating them. CDR3 sequence reads: CASSQASRTFF. DNA of the CDR3: TGCGCCAGCAGCCAAGCAAGTAGGACTTTCTTT.

The chain recombines TRBV5-1 with TRBJ1-2; D is perhaps TRBD1 (6 bases). The germline V gene encodes CDR1 SGHRS and CDR2 YFSETQ. The CDR3 consists of 14 residues. With 0 bases removed from V and 8 bases from J, the gap between germline ends came to 14 bases. This chain's CDR3 is CASSLGQGQSGYTF. The DNA of the CDR3 is TGCGCCAGCAGCTTGGGCCAGGGGCAGAGCGGCTACACCTTC. Drawing the rest from reference TRBV5-1 and TRBJ1-2, the complete variable domain is KAGVTQTPRYLIKTRGQQVTLSCSPISGHRSVSWYQQTPGQGLQFLFEYFSETQRNKGNFPGRFSGRQFSNSRSEMNVSTLELGDSALYLCASSLGQGQSGYTFGSGTRLTVV.

The chain joins TRBV6-1 to TRBJ1-2, with TRBD1 matching over 11 bases. In germline, CDR1 is MNHNS, CDR2 SASEGT. The CDR3 covers 15 residues. J lost 6 bases, V lost 5 bases, and 8 bases had no gene match. In DNA form, the CDR3 reads TGTGCCAGCAGTATTTGGACAGGGGGCGGGGATGGCTACACCTTC. Its protein is CASSIWTGGGDGYTF.